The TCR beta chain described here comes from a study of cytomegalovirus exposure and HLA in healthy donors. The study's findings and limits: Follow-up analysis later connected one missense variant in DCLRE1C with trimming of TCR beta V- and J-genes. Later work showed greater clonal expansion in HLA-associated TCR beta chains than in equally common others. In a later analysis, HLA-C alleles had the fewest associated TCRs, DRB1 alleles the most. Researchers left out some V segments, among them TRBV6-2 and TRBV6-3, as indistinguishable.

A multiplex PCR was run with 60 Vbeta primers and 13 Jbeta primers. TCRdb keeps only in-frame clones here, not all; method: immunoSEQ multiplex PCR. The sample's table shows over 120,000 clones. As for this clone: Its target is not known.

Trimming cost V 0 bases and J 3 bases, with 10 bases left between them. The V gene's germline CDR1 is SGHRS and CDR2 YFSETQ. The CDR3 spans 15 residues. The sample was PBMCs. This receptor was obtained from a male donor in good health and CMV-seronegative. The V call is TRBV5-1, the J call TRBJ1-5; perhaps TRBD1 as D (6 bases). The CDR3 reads CASSLAGASNQPQHF. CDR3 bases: TGCGCCAGCAGCTTGGCAGGGGCTTCCAATCAGCCCCAGCATTTT.